This T cell receptor (beta chain) was captured in a study of technical replicates of blood from a few donors (dated by TCRdb to the late 2010s). Libraries were prepared through the immunoSEQ multiplex PCR assay. In its TCRdb copy, this immuneACCESS table keeps in-frame sequences only and misses some clones. Where compared with another copy, unresolved V genes explain less than half of these, and the others have no known cause. The table for this sample lists tens of thousands of clones; around 94% of them were counted only once. In total, the top ten clones hold 0.2% to 0.3% of the sample. Comments on this clone: The specificity of this receptor is unknown. Per-base qualities were not stored, and no clone one base away is much larger.

The germline V gene (reference sequence) yields MNHEY for CDR1 and SMNVEV for CDR2. Spanning cysteine to phenylalanine, the CDR3 consists of 12 amino acids. CDR3 DNA is the only sequence kept; it has 36 bases, read in frame from the first base. At the junction V is shortened by 6 bases and J by 0 bases, with 6 bases in between. This chain joins TRBV27 to TRBJ2-7, and perhaps TRBD1 as D gene, on 5 matching bases. This TCR derives from a human donor in good health. Sequencing input: T cells isolated from PBMCs. The DNA sequence reads TGTGCCAGCAGAGGGGACTCCTACGAGCAGTACTTC. Its protein product is CASRGDSYEQYF.